These 12 T cell receptor beta chains were sequenced from one sample in a study of shared clonotypes between healthy human individuals. CD45RO-negative, CCR7-positively selected cells formed the naive CD8 fraction, excluding terminally differentiated effector memory CD45RA+ cells. Assay: immunoSEQ multiplex PCR; the TCRdb copy retains only in-frame clones and omits some. The repertoire holds around 2,000,000 clones, with about 93% as singletons. The sequenced sample consisted of naive CD8+ T cells from PBMCs. These receptors were obtained from a young man in good health. Some clones in this sample may be carry-over from other donors' samples.

V is TRBV6-5 and J is TRBJ2-7; 8 bases match TRBD1. Germline V gene sequence: CDR1 MNHEY, CDR2 SVGAGI. V was clipped by 6 bases and J by 1 base; unmatched bases: 2. This CDR3 region has 13 residues. The chain's CDR3 is CASRGDRSYEQYF. The CDR3, as DNA: TGTGCCAGCAGAGGGGACAGGTCCTACGAGCAGTACTTC.

The rearrangement links TRBV7-9 to TRBJ1-1; 8 nucleotides align to TRBD1. Per the germline V gene, CDR1 is SEHNR and CDR2 is FQNEAQ (reference sequence). V lost 3 bases to trimming and J lost 0 bases; unmatched junction nucleotides: 9. There are 17 residues in the CDR3. The CDR3 sequence: CASSLGSGGNMNTEAFF. The CDR3 nucleotides read TGTGCCAGCAGCTTGGGGTCAGGGGGCAACATGAACACTGAAGCTTTCTTT.

This rearrangement joins TRBV6-1 to TRBJ2-1, with D hard to call. This CDR3 comprises 14 residues. The V gene lost 4 bases and the J gene lost 4 bases, with 11 bases spanning the gap. Germline V gene data show CDR1 as MNHNS and CDR2 as SASEGT. The CDR3 loop reads CASSADGDYNEQFF. The CDR3 DNA follows: TGTGCCAGCAGTGCGGACGGAGATTACAATGAGCAGTTCTTC.

The J gene is TRBJ1-1, the V gene TRBV28; 9 positions match TRBD1. The length of the CDR3 is 16 residues. The germline V gene encodes CDR1 MDHEN and CDR2 SYDVKM. V was pared by 5 bases and J by 0 bases, with 7 bases of the junction left unmatched. CDR3 sequence (DNA): TGTGCCAGCAGTCGTTCACAGGGGGCCCTGAACACTGAAGCTTTCTTT. This translates into CASSRSQGALNTEAFF. Using reference TRBV28 and TRBJ1-1 for the parts outside the CDR3, the full variable domain is DVKVTQSSRYLVKRTGEKVFLECVQDMDHENMFWYRQDPGLGLRLIYFSYDVKMKEKGDIPEGYSVSREKKERFSLILESASTNQTSMYLCASSRSQGALNTEAFFGQGTRLTVV.

This clone was observed a single time. The gene calls are TRBV6-5 and TRBJ2-7, with 7 bases identical to TRBD2. Germline CDR1 and CDR2: MNHEY and SVGAGI. V trimming: 6 bases; J trimming: 5 bases; junction bases outside the gene matches: 10. The CDR3 covers 14 residues. CDR3 DNA: TGTGCCAGCAGGGACCTACCGGGAGGTCACGAGCAGTACTTC. It codes for CASRDLPGGHEQYF.

The chain couples TRBV9 to TRBJ1-1; 12 bases fit TRBD1. The CDR3 is made up of 13 amino acids. Germline V CDR1 and CDR2: SGDLS, YYNGEE. J lost 11 bases, V lost 0 bases, and 2 bases had no gene match. CDR3 DNA: TGTGCCAGCAGCGTAGGGGACAGGGGGCAGGCTTTCTTT. It translates to CASSVGDRGQAFF.

The chain joins TRBV4-1 to TRBJ1-5, with 7 nucleotides matching TRBD1. This CDR3 is built from 16 residues. V lost 0 bases, J lost 2 bases, and 4 bases stayed unmatched. The germline V gene encodes CDR1 MGHRA and CDR2 YSYEKL. The CDR3 loop is CASSQDRQGGNQPQHF. The CDR3, as DNA: TGCGCCAGCAGCCAAGATCGGCAGGGGGGCAATCAGCCCCAGCATTTT.

The chain joins TRBV4-2 to TRBJ2-1; 7 bases agree with TRBD2. Germline V gene sequence: CDR1 LGHNA, CDR2 YNFKEQ. The CDR3 totals 17 residues. J was trimmed by 7 bases and V by 1 base; bases with no gene match: 13. This CDR3 is CASSQATEGLLRNEQFF. In nucleotides, the CDR3 is TGTGCCAGCAGCCAAGCCACAGAGGGACTATTAAGAAATGAGCAGTTCTTC.

This chain links TRBV5-4 with TRBJ2-1; D unresolved. Germline V gene data show CDR1 as SGHNT and CDR2 as YYREEE (reference sequence). The length of the CDR3 is 14 residues. V lost 3 bases and J lost 8, with 15 bases in between. The CDR3: CASSWGMLGDEQFF. CDR3 nucleotide sequence: TGTGCCAGCAGCTGGGGAATGTTGGGTGATGAGCAGTTCTTC. The whole variable domain, filled in from reference TRBV5-4 and TRBJ2-1, reads ETGVTQSPTHLIKTRGQQVTLRCSSQSGHNTVSWYQQALGQGPQFIFQYYREEENGRGNFPPRFSGLQFPNYSSELNVNALELDDSALYLCASSWGMLGDEQFFGPGTRLTVL.

This clone was seen once. This rearrangement joins TRBV7-9 to TRBJ2-1, with TRBD1 matching 8 bases. The length of the CDR3 is 15 residues. V was clipped by 3 bases and J by 9 bases; unmatched bases: 10. Germline CDR1 SEHNR, CDR2 FQNEAQ (reference sequence). CDR3 region: CASSFTLGQAGEQFF. DNA of the CDR3: TGTGCCAGCAGCTTCACTCTGGGACAGGCAGGTGAGCAGTTCTTC.

The J gene is TRBJ1-3, the V gene TRBV29-1; 9 bases agree with TRBD1. With V trimmed by 6 bases and J by 2 bases, 5 bases remained unmatched. The CDR3 contains 14 residues. Germline lookup yields CDR1 SQVTM and CDR2 ANQGSEA. This CDR3 reads CSVGHRGPGNTIYF. The CDR3 coding sequence is TGCAGCGTCGGACACAGGGGGCCTGGAAACACCATATATTTT.

The chain joins TRBV13 to TRBJ2-7; perhaps D is TRBD1 or TRBD2 (5 bases each). Germline CDR1 and CDR2: PRHDT and FYEKMQ (reference sequence). Trimming left V 5 bases short and J 4 bases short, with 18 bases between. The CDR3 has 15 residues. CDR3 in amino acids: CASSQTGTTLYEQYF. The CDR3 DNA is TGTGCCAGCAGCCAAACCGGGACGACACTTTACGAGCAGTACTTC.